A selection of T cell receptor beta chains follows, all from one sample in a study of cytomegalovirus exposure and HLA in healthy donors. The data were produced by immunoSEQ multiplex PCR, yet TCRdb's version contains in-frame clones alone and is incomplete. The data contain approximately 220,000 clones, 83% of them singletons. The sample taken for sequencing was PBMCs. Receptors originate from a girl aged 5-17 years in good health and CMV-seronegative. Both conserved end residues are part of each CDR3. Each record gives: D gene, clone size, J gene, V gene, CDR3 DNA, CDR3 protein. A D gene is named only where the DNA matches it firmly. Size is stated for part of the rows, as once, few or many counts, or as a class when the clone is expanded.

NA NA TRBJ1-3 TRBV11-2 TGTGCCAGCAGCTTACGTTTTGGAAACACCATATATTTT CASSLRFGNTIYF
NA NA TRBJ1-5 TRBV7-9 TGTTCCAGCAGCTTAGGACTCCAGCCCCAGCATTTT CSSSLGLQPQHF
NA few TRBJ1-1 TRBV20-1 TGCAGGGCCACAGGGTTCCCCGAAGCTTTCTTT CRATGFPEAFF
NA NA TRBJ2-3 TRBV18 TGTGCCAGCTCACCACCGTCCACTCCAGATACGCAGTATTTT CASSPPSTPDTQYF
NA NA TRBJ1-2 TRBV27 TGTGCCAGCAGTTTGAGTCCTAAAAGCTATGGCTACACCTTC CASSLSPKSYGYTF
TRBD1 NA TRBJ1-6 TRBV5-1 TGCGCCAGCAGCCCTCGGGACAGTGGGACCCTCCACTTT CASSPRDSGTLHF
NA NA TRBJ1-2 TRBV6-4 TGTACCAGCGGTCCCTCCAAGCCTAAGTATGGCTACACCTTC CTSGPSKPKYGYTF
NA NA TRBJ2-7 TRBV6-5 TGTACCAGCAGTTATCACGATCAGGCGCCGTCCTACGAGCAGTACTTC CTSSYHDQAPSYEQYF
TRBD1 NA TRBJ1-2 TRBV28 TGTGCCAGCAGCCTTGCGGGAGGGGGCAACTATGGCTACACCTTC CASSLAGGGNYGYTF
TRBD2 NA TRBJ2-1 TRBV19 TGTGCCAGTAGTCTAGCGGGGGGCCACAATGAGCAGTTCTTC CASSLAGGHNEQFF
NA NA TRBJ1-1 TRBV28 TGTGCCAGCAGTTTAGACCAGGTCGGGGGAACTGAAGCTTTCTTT CASSLDQVGGTEAFF
NA NA TRBJ2-1 TRBV7-2 TGTGCCAGCAGCTTGACTAGGGTTGAGCAGTTCTTC CASSLTRVEQFF
NA NA TRBJ2-1 TRBV21-1 TGTGCCAGCAGCAAAGCCCCGGGTGTGCAGGACTTTAATGAGCAGTTCTTC CASSKAPGVQDFNEQFF
NA NA TRBJ1-6 TRBV5-1 TGCGCCAGCAGCTTTCAGGGGCCAGAAATCTATAATTCACCCCTCCACTTT CASSFQGPEIYNSPLHF
NA NA TRBJ2-7 TRBV4-1 TGCGCCAGCAGCCTTGCGGAAACCAACTACGAGCAGTACTTC CASSLAETNYEQYF
TRBD1 once TRBJ2-7 TRBV19 TGTGCCAGTAGTACAAAACAGGGGCCCTACGAGCAGTACTTC CASSTKQGPYEQYF
TRBD1 NA TRBJ1-2 TRBV28 TGTGCCAGCAGCAGACAGGGGGCTGCGGTGGAGTATGGCTACACCTTC CASSRQGAAVEYGYTF
NA once TRBJ2-7 TRBV10-2 TGCGCCAGCAGTGAGTCGGAGCGACAGTACTCCTACGAGCAGTACTTC CASSESERQYSYEQYF
NA NA TRBJ1-1 TRBV5-1 TGCGCCAGCAGACAACAGGGTAACACTGAAGCTTTCTTT CASRQQGNTEAFF
NA NA TRBJ2-7 TRBV2 TGTGCCAGCAGTGAATTTGGGCCAGACCGGGGCGAGCAGTACTTC CASSEFGPDRGEQYF
TRBD2 NA TRBJ2-2 TRBV10-3 TGTGCCATCAGGACCGGGGGGGCCAACACCGGGGAGCTGTTTTTT CAIRTGGANTGELFF
NA NA TRBJ1-1 TRBV7-8 TGTGCCAGCAGCTTAAAAGACAGGATGAACACTGAAGCTTTCTTT CASSLKDRMNTEAFF
TRBD1 NA TRBJ2-7 TRBV25-1 TGTGCCAGCAGTGAATTGGGGGGGGACAGGGACTACGAGCAGTACTTC CASSELGGDRDYEQYF
NA NA TRBJ2-7 TRBV15 TGTGCCACCAGCAGAGATACAGGTTCCTACGAGCAGTACTTC CATSRDTGSYEQYF
NA NA TRBJ1-1 TRBV2 TGTGCCAGCAGTGGAAGGGAGGAAGTGAACACTGAAGCTTTCTTT CASSGREEVNTEAFF
NA NA TRBJ1-2 TRBV13 TGTGCCAGCAGCTCCTTCAGCTATCACAGGGATGACCTGGATTATGGCTACACCTTC CASSSFSYHRDDLDYGYTF
NA NA TRBJ2-7 TRBV27 TGTGCCAGCAGTTTCCAGGGGAATATGTACGAGCAGTACTTC CASSFQGNMYEQYF
NA NA TRBJ2-1 TRBV20-1 TGCAGTATCACTCCTTTAAGTGAGCAGTTCTTC CSITPLSEQFF
NA once TRBJ1-2 TRBV5-1 TGCGCCAGCAGCTTGGGAGGGAACCAGGCTCGCTCTGGCTACACCTTC CASSLGGNQARSGYTF
TRBD1 NA TRBJ2-1 TRBV19 TGTGCCAGTAGTAGCGACCCAGGGGGCTCTCTGTTCTTC CASSSDPGGSLFF
NA once TRBJ2-7 TRBV28 TGTGCCAGCAGACCTGGACAGCTCCCAACCTACGAGCAGTACTTC CASRPGQLPTYEQYF
TRBD1 NA TRBJ1-2 TRBV6-5 TGTGCCAGCAGGAGACAGGGATTGTCTAACTATGGCTACACCTTC CASRRQGLSNYGYTF
TRBD1 NA TRBJ1-6 TRBV9 TGTGCCAGCAGCGCGACAGGGTATAATTCACCCCTCCACTTT CASSATGYNSPLHF
NA NA TRBJ2-7 TRBV6-4 TGTGCCAGCAGTGACTGCGGGCAGTACTTC CASSDCGQYF
NA NA TRBJ1-1 TRBV5-1 TGCGCCAGCAGCTCTACGGGGGGACCCAACACTGAAGCTTTCTTT CASSSTGGPNTEAFF
TRBD1 NA TRBJ1-2 TRBV6-5 TGTGCCAGCAGAAAGGACAGGGGTAAAAACTATGGCTACACCTTC CASRKDRGKNYGYTF
NA NA TRBJ2-2 TRBV7-2 TGTGCCGCCACCAAAGAGGTTGGCTCCGGGGAGCTGTTTTTT CAATKEVGSGELFF
TRBD1 once TRBJ1-3 TRBV7-2 TGTGCCAGCAGTCCTACAGGGGTGGGAGGAAACACCATATATTTT CASSPTGVGGNTIYF
NA NA TRBJ1-2 TRBV7-9 TGTGCCAGCAGCTTATCCTTTACCAACAACTATGTCTACACCTTC CASSLSFTNNYVYTF
TRBD1 once TRBJ2-1 TRBV4-1 TGCGCCAGCAGCCAAGATCCGGCCAACAGGGGGAGGAGCTCCTACAATGAGCAGTTCTTC CASSQDPANRGRSSYNEQFF
NA NA TRBJ1-2 TRBV30 TGTGCCTGGACAGGGGCGGGTTATGGCTACACCTTC CAWTGAGYGYTF
NA NA TRBJ2-5 TRBV28 TGTGCCGGCGCAAGCGGCCATAAGACCCAGTACTTC CAGASGHKTQYF
NA NA TRBJ2-1 TRBV28 TGTGCCAGCCTAAAAGACATCCCCTCCTACAATGAGCAGTTCTTC CASLKDIPSYNEQFF
TRBD2 NA TRBJ2-1 TRBV5-6 TGTGCCAGCAGCACACAGGGACTAGCGGGGGGATACAATGAGCAGTTCTTC CASSTQGLAGGYNEQFF
NA NA TRBJ1-1 TRBV7-2 TGTGCCAGCAGCTTATTCCCGGGACACCCCTACACTGAAGCTTTCTTT CASSLFPGHPYTEAFF
TRBD2 NA TRBJ2-1 TRBV28 TGTGCCAGCAGCCTCATTCTAGCGGGGCCTGGGGAGCAGTTCTTC CASSLILAGPGEQFF
TRBD1 NA TRBJ1-4 TRBV6-5 TGTGCCAGCAGTGGGACAGCAACTAATGAAAAACTGTTTTTT CASSGTATNEKLFF
TRBD1 NA TRBJ1-3 TRBV27 TGTGCCAGCAGTTCCCAGGGGGCTGTGCTCTCTGGAAACACCATATATTTT CASSSQGAVLSGNTIYF